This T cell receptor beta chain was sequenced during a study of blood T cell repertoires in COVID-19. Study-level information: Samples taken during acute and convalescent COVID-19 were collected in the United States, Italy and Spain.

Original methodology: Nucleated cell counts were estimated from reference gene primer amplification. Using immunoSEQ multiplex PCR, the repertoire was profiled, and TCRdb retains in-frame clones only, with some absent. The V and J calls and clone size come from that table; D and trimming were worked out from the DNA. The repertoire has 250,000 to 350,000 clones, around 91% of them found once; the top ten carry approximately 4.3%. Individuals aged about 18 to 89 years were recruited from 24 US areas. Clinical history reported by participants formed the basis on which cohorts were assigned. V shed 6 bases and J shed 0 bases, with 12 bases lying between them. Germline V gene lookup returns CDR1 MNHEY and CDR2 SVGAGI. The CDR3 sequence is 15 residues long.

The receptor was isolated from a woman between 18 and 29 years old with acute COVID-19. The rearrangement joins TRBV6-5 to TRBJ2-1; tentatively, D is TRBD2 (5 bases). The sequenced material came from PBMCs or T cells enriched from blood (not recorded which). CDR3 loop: CASSFSESSYNEQFF. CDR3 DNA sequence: TGTGCCAGCAGCTTTAGCGAGAGCTCCTACAATGAGCAGTTCTTC.